The 4 T cell receptor beta chains in this list originate from one sample, sequenced in a study of PD-1 blockade in classical Hodgkin lymphoma. Profiling relied on immunoSEQ multiplex PCR, and the TCRdb table lists in-frame clones only, not all of them. The table shows about 21,000 clones, with around 70% occurring only once. Brentuximab vedotin exposure varied, and every patient relapsed after autologous stem cell transplantation. The input for sequencing was peripheral blood mononuclear cells (PBMCs), taken before the second cycle of nivolumab. The origin of the receptors is a human donor with classical Hodgkin lymphoma.

The genes are TRBV9 and TRBJ2-1; 8 bases align to TRBD1. Per the germline V gene, CDR1 is SGDLS and CDR2 is YYNGEE. The CDR3 covers 14 residues. Germline trimming cut 7 bases from V and 3 bases from J; bases unmatched to any gene: 6. The CDR3 DNA reads TGTGCCAGCGGGGGGACAGGACACTACAATGAGCAGTTCTTC. Residues: CASGGTGHYNEQFF.

For the CDR3, the DNA is TGTGCCAGCAGCCAGGAACAGGGATCCTATGGCTACACCTTC. Translated, it gives CASSQEQGSYGYTF. The chain combines TRBV14 with TRBJ1-2, with D maybe TRBD1 (6 bases). V shed 3 bases and J shed 4 bases, with 12 bases lying between them. CDR1 and CDR2 (germline): SGHDN, FVKESK. The CDR3 extends over 14 amino acids.

The chain combines TRBV6-5 with TRBJ2-3; the match to TRBD1 covers 7 bases. Germline V gene data show CDR1 as MNHEY and CDR2 as SVGAGI. The V and J ends lost 4 bases and 3 bases, in that order; junction bases with no gene match: 7. The CDR3 totals 15 residues. The CDR3 DNA sequence: TGTGCCAGCAGTTCCCAGGGGGTGGGAACAGATACGCAGTATTTT. Its translation: CASSSQGVGTDTQYF.

The rearrangement uses TRBV5-3 and TRBJ1-1; D may be TRBD1 (5 bases). TRBV5-3 is filed as an ORF, its function uncertain. V lost 2 bases and J lost 3, with 14 bases in between. The CDR3 spans 15 residues. CDR3 nucleotide sequence: TGTGCCAGAAGCTTAGCGCCCAGGGAGGACACTGAAGCTTTCTTT. It translates to CARSLAPREDTEAFF.